Below, 27 T cell receptor beta chains from the same sample are listed, as sequenced in a study of OX40 agonist ivuxolimab in advanced cancers. Profiling relied on immunoSEQ multiplex PCR, and the TCRdb table lists in-frame clones only, not all of them. This table holds some 30,000 clones, 70% to 85% found once. Source: CD4+ or CD8+ T cells sorted from blood, taken in a trial of the OX40 agonist ivuxolimab. The receptors derive from an adult with an advanced solid tumor such as melanoma, head and neck, liver or kidney cancer.

The rearrangement uses TRBV7-9 and TRBJ1-2; D is uncertain. The ends were cut back, 2 bases at V and 6 bases at J, with 16 bases in the middle. The length of the CDR3 is 15 residues. CDR1 is SEHNR and CDR2 is FQNEAQ in the germline V gene (reference sequence). CDR3 sequence (DNA): TGTGCCAGCAGCTTAACAATGGTAGGATGGGATGGCTACACCTTC. Residues: CASSLTMVGWDGYTF.

The V and J genes are TRBV19 and TRBJ1-5; 8 bases match TRBD1. J gave up 1 base and V 7 bases, and 6 bases lay outside the gene matches. In germline, CDR1 is LNHDA, CDR2 SQIVND (reference sequence). There are 15 residues in the CDR3. CDR3 region: CASTPGGPSNQPQHF. The CDR3 bases are TGTGCCAGTACCCCAGGGGGCCCGAGCAATCAGCCCCAGCATTTT. Looking up the rest from reference TRBV19 and TRBJ1-5 gives the full variable domain: DGGITQSPKYLFRKEGQNVTLSCEQNLNHDAMYWYRQDPGQGLRLIYYSQIVNDFQKGDIAEGYSVSREKKESFPLTVTSAQKNPTAFYLCASTPGGPSNQPQHFGDGTRLSIL.

The CDR3 nucleotides read TGCGCCAGCACTGGTGATAGCGGGAGTATGGGGGAGCTGTTTTTT. It yields the protein CASTGDSGSMGELFF. This chain joins TRBV5-1 and TRBJ2-2; 9 bases map to TRBD2. CDR3 length: 15 residues. Germline V gene data show CDR1 as SGHRS and CDR2 as YFSETQ. Germline trimming cut 6 bases from V and 8 bases from J; bases unmatched to any gene: 11.

This rearrangement joins TRBV15 to TRBJ2-7; D not certain. The V gene lost 0 bases and the J gene lost 3 bases, with 9 bases spanning the gap. This CDR3 has 14 residues. Germline CDR1 and CDR2: LNHNV and YYDKDF (reference sequence). The CDR3: CATSRDATGYEQYF. In nucleotides, the CDR3 is TGTGCCACCAGCAGAGATGCAACGGGCTACGAGCAGTACTTC.

This clone is medium-sized by share. V and J are TRBV11-2 and TRBJ2-3; D gene unclear. CDR1 and CDR2 from the germline V gene are SGHAT and FQNNGV. V was trimmed by 1 base and J by 0 bases, leaving 8 bases between them. The CDR3 spans 15 residues. CDR3 protein: CASSLVSASTDTQYF. CDR3 coding DNA: TGTGCCAGCAGCTTAGTCTCAGCTAGCACAGATACGCAGTATTTT.

The V call is TRBV5-5, the J call TRBJ1-1; 7 nucleotides align to TRBD1. The V gene end was trimmed by 0 bases and the J gene end by 0 bases; junction bases not matched to a gene: 8. CDR3 length: 17 amino acids. The germline V gene has CDR1 SGHKS and CDR2 YYEKEE (reference sequence). CDR3 sequence reads: CASSLAVTGALNTEAFF. DNA of the CDR3: TGTGCCAGCAGCTTGGCTGTCACAGGGGCCCTGAACACTGAAGCTTTCTTT.

The chain recombines TRBV6-5 with TRBJ2-2; weak D call: TRBD1 (6 bases). CDR1 and CDR2 from the germline V gene are MNHEY and SVGAGI. The CDR3 is 15 residues long. With 5 bases removed from V and 5 bases from J, the gap between germline ends came to 15 bases. The CDR3: CASSPRTDQTGELFF. In DNA, the CDR3 is TGTGCCAGCAGTCCTCGGACAGACCAGACCGGGGAGCTGTTTTTT.

V gene TRBV5-1 combines with J gene TRBJ1-1; no firm D call. V gave up 0 bases and J gave up 2 bases, with 11 bases separating them. The CDR3 sequence is 15 residues long. Per the germline V gene, CDR1 is SGHRS and CDR2 is YFSETQ. CDR3 nucleotides: TGCGCCAGCAGCTTGGCCTGGATGGGAAACACTGAAGCTTTCTTT. Amino acid sequence: CASSLAWMGNTEAFF.

This clone occurred once. The rearrangement links TRBV27 to TRBJ2-2; D is perhaps TRBD1 or TRBD2 (7 bases each). CDR1 and CDR2 from the germline V gene are MNHEY and SMNVEV (reference sequence). V was pared by 5 bases and J by 4 bases, with 14 bases between. The CDR3 loop spans 15 amino acids. CDR3 nucleotides: TGTGCCAGCAGTCCCCAGGGGGGGGTCACCGGGGAGCTGTTTTTT. Protein product: CASSPQGGVTGELFF.

The chain employs TRBV7-2 and TRBJ2-7; TRBD2 matches 7 bases. This CDR3 is built from 14 residues. CDR1 SGHTA and CDR2 FQGNSA come from the germline V gene. J gave up 2 bases and V 5 bases, and 6 bases lay outside the gene matches. For the CDR3, the DNA is TGTGCCAGCAGCCCGGGGACTACTCCCTACGAGCAGTACTTC. This translates into CASSPGTTPYEQYF.

This chain uses TRBV7-6 with TRBJ1-2, with D unclear. CDR3 length: 13 amino acids. V was cut by 3 bases and J by 8 bases, with 13 bases left in between. CDR1 SGHVS and CDR2 FNYEAQ come from the germline V gene. The CDR3 sequence: CASSFLGGGGYTF. CDR3 DNA sequence: TGTGCCAGCAGCTTCCTTGGAGGCGGCGGCTACACCTTC.

The chain couples TRBV4-2 to TRBJ2-1; 9 nucleotides line up with TRBD2. The trim removed 5 bases at V and 7 bases at J, leaving 9 bases unmatched. The CDR3 extends over 15 amino acids. The V gene's germline CDR1 is LGHNA and CDR2 YNFKEQ. This chain's CDR3 is CASSNPAGGENEQFF. DNA for the CDR3: TGTGCCAGCAGCAACCCAGCGGGAGGTGAAAATGAGCAGTTCTTC.

DNA for the CDR3: TGTGCCAGCACCCCCCCCAGGGACAGGGTATACACTGAAGCTTTCTTT. It encodes CASTPPRDRVYTEAFF. The rearrangement joins TRBV7-9 to TRBJ1-1; 9 positions match TRBD1. The trim removed 7 bases at V and 3 bases at J, leaving 12 bases unmatched. CDR1 is SEHNR, CDR2 FQNEAQ, per germline (reference sequence). This CDR3 has 16 amino acids.

The chain has TRBV27 and TRBJ2-7; D possibly corresponds to TRBD2 (6 bases). From germline, CDR1 is MNHEY and CDR2 SMNVEV (reference sequence). V dropped 3 bases and J dropped 3 bases, with 12 bases sitting between them. CDR3 length: 14 amino acids. The CDR3 region has the DNA TGTGCCAGCAGTTTTGGGCAGGGAGGCTACGAGCAGTACTTC. It specifies CASSFGQGGYEQYF.

This rearrangement joins TRBV6-6 to TRBJ2-7; D remains unclear. The CDR3 is made up of 15 amino acids. CDR1 is MNHNY and CDR2 is SVGAGI in the germline V gene (reference sequence). V lost 0 bases, J lost 2 bases, and 11 bases lay in between. This CDR3 is CASSYSSRSAYEQYF. The CDR3 coding sequence is TGTGCCAGCAGTTACTCGTCGCGGTCCGCCTACGAGCAGTACTTC.

The chain carries TRBV5-5 and TRBJ1-2; D unresolved. The CDR3 contains 15 residues. Per the germline V gene, CDR1 is SGHKS and CDR2 is YYEKEE (reference sequence). V lost 0 bases and J lost 4, with 13 bases in between. DNA for the CDR3: TGTGCCAGCAGCTTGGATGGCAGCGTTGGCTATGGCTACACCTTC. It specifies CASSLDGSVGYGYTF.

The chain combines TRBV4-1 with TRBJ2-1; TRBD2 matches at 10 bases. The CDR3 has 15 residues. V shed 1 base, J shed 5 bases, and the junction held 2 bases outside the gene matches. The germline gives CDR1 MGHRA, CDR2 YSYEKL. In DNA form, the CDR3 reads TGCGCCAGCAGCCAAGTTCTAGCGGGGGACAATGAGCAGTTCTTC. It is translated as CASSQVLAGDNEQFF.

This clone was counted between two and nine times. The chain joins TRBV28 to TRBJ1-5; D call uncertain. The V end was cut by 6 bases, the J end by 1 base, with 13 bases between. The germline gives CDR1 MDHEN, CDR2 SYDVKM. This CDR3 region has 15 residues. The CDR3 here is CASSQILNSNQPQHF. In DNA form, the CDR3 reads TGTGCCAGCAGCCAAATCCTCAACAGCAATCAGCCCCAGCATTTT.

This chain uses TRBV5-8 with TRBJ1-1, with D hard to call. This CDR3 spans 13 amino acids. V lost 0 bases and J lost 4, with 7 bases in between. Germline CDR1 is SGHTS and CDR2 is YDEGEE. For the CDR3, the DNA is TGTGCCAGCAGCTTGGACAGTGCCACTGAAGCTTTCTTT. Protein sequence: CASSLDSATEAFF.

The rearrangement uses TRBV5-4 and TRBJ1-2, with a tentative D call TRBD1 (5 bases). V dropped 2 bases and J dropped 2 bases, with 10 bases sitting between them. CDR3 length: 14 amino acids. The germline V gene has CDR1 SGHNT and CDR2 YYREEE (reference sequence). The CDR3 DNA reads as TGTGCCAGCAGCTTCCCAGGGCTCAACTATGGCTACACCTTC. It is translated as CASSFPGLNYGYTF.

The gene calls are TRBV19 and TRBJ2-3; 9 bases are shared with TRBD2. The CDR3 loop spans 18 amino acids. CDR1 is LNHDA and CDR2 is SQIVND in the germline V gene (reference sequence). After removal of 6 bases from V and 0 bases from J, the junction contained 13 bases not matched to a gene. CDR3 region: CASRLLSGGFSSTDTQYF. The CDR3 DNA sequence: TGTGCCAGTAGGCTACTTAGCGGGGGTTTCTCTAGCACAGATACGCAGTATTTT.

This chain joins TRBV9 and TRBJ1-5; the match to TRBD1 covers 9 bases. The V gene's germline CDR1 is SGDLS and CDR2 YYNGEE. With 5 bases clipped from V and 4 bases from J, the junction kept 7 bases outside the gene matches. CDR3 length equals 15 residues. The CDR3 is CASSEQGALNQPQHF. CDR3 nucleotide sequence: TGTGCCAGCAGTGAACAGGGGGCTCTGAATCAGCCCCAGCATTTT.

This chain joins TRBV15 and TRBJ2-1; no reliable D call. In germline, CDR1 is LNHNV, CDR2 YYDKDF (reference sequence). V was trimmed by 3 bases and J by 8 bases, leaving 20 bases between them. The CDR3 covers 16 residues. The CDR3 DNA reads TGTGCCACCAGCAGCCCATTAAGGCAAGTTGATGATGAGCAGTTCTTC. Protein: CATSSPLRQVDDEQFF.

The chain employs TRBV14 and TRBJ1-1, with D tentatively TRBD1 (5 bases). The CDR3 loop spans 15 amino acids. V lost 4 bases, J lost 4 bases, and 16 bases lay in between. Germline values: CDR1 SGHDN, CDR2 FVKESK. The CDR3 DNA follows: TGTGCCAGCAGCCCTTACAGGTCCTCGGCCACTGAAGCTTTCTTT. Translating it yields CASSPYRSSATEAFF.

The rearrangement uses TRBV27 and TRBJ1-2; D perhaps matches TRBD1 (6 bases). This CDR3 is 14 amino acids long. The V gene's germline CDR1 is MNHEY and CDR2 SMNVEV (reference sequence). V was trimmed by 7 bases and J by 6 bases, leaving 18 bases between them. CDR3: CASTTNGGRDGYTF. Written as DNA, the CDR3 is TGTGCCAGCACCACAAACGGGGGGCGCGATGGCTACACCTTC.

The chain's CDR3 is CATGDGSPLHF. The CDR3 region has the DNA TGTGCCACGGGGGACGGTTCACCCCTCCACTTT. The genes are TRBV6-1 and TRBJ1-6; maybe TRBD1 (5 bases). CDR1 is MNHNS and CDR2 is SASEGT in the germline V gene. The length of the CDR3 is 11 residues. Trimming stripped 10 bases from V and 9 bases from J, with 10 bases between.

V and J are TRBV7-9 and TRBJ2-3; 15 positions match TRBD2. The germline gives CDR1 SEHNR, CDR2 FQNEAQ (reference sequence). The CDR3 runs 18 residues. The trim removed 5 bases at V and 2 bases at J, leaving 8 bases unmatched. DNA for the CDR3: TGTGCCAGCAGCCCGGGACTAGCGGGAGGTGGCGTCACAGATACGCAGTATTTT. Translated, it gives CASSPGLAGGGVTDTQYF.